This note documents a single T cell receptor (beta chain) sequence. The CDR3 consists of 15 residues. The germline V gene has CDR1 MNHNS and CDR2 SASEGT. V lost 3 bases to trimming and J lost 4 bases; unmatched junction nucleotides: 5. In the authors' workflow: It was from reference gene primer amplification that nucleated cell counts were estimated. Produced via immunoSEQ multiplex PCR; TCRdb's table is partial and in-frame only. Clone size and the V and J calls come from that table; the DNA yielded D and trimming. The repertoire includes around 220,000 clones, 85% to 95% of them detected once, and 1.5% to 2% sits in the top ten. Participant-reported clinical history was the basis for cohort assignment. These data come from a study of blood T cell repertoires in COVID-19. Overall study context: Samples representing acute and convalescent COVID-19 were sourced from the United States, Italy and Spain. PBMCs, B-cell-depleted T cells, or T cells provided the cDNA or gDNA that made up the material.

The sequenced sample was PBMCs or T cells enriched from blood (not recorded which). This chain links TRBV6-1 with TRBJ1-5; TRBD1 aligns across 8 bases. This clonotype was obtained from a woman aged 18-29 years who had recovered from COVID-19. CDR3 sequence reads: CASSDIRTGNQPQHF. Here the CDR3 DNA reads TGTGCCAGCAGTGATATCAGGACAGGGAATCAGCCCCAGCATTTT.